This T cell receptor (beta chain) emerged from a study of response to subunit inactivated influenza vaccine. Study-level results: T cells newly recruited by each seasonal influenza vaccination are few, the authors suggested.

Points on this clonotype: Its antigen is currently unknown.

Trimming cost V 5 bases and J 6 bases, with 11 bases left between them. The CDR3 is made up of 13 amino acids. Via MiXCR, TCRdb re-called the RT-PCR reads, giving one row per CDR3 protein. The table lists roughly 710,000 distinct CDR3 sequences, around 15% of them singletons. This specimen consisted of PBMCs from blood, obtained 14 to 15 days before vaccination. The receptor comes from a man aged 45-65 years who received an inactivated influenza vaccine. The chain is built from TRBV12-3 or TRBV12-4 and TRBJ1-5; D gene ambiguous. CDR3 nucleotides: TGTGCCAGCAGTCCAAGGTACGGTCAGCCCCAGCATTTT. It translates to CASSPRYGQPQHF.